The 15 T cell receptor beta chains below all came from one sample that was sequenced in a study of T cell changes during pregnancy in multiple sclerosis (dated by TCRdb to between 2019 and 2020). The library was produced with the immunoSEQ multiplex PCR assay. TCRdb re-hosts the immuneACCESS table, in-frame sequences only. Its copies lack some clones; in the studies checked, an unresolved V gene accounts for under half of them, and the cause for the rest is not known. This sample comprises some 74,000 clones, over 85% of them detected only once. The ten most abundant clones make up over 3.5% of the sample. Sample: peripheral blood, taken after pregnancy. These receptors all come from a female donor in good health, enrolled as a control in a pregnancy study.

The rearrangement links TRBV18 to TRBJ1-1; D is ambiguous. Germline V gives CDR1 KGHSH, CDR2 LQKENI. This CDR3 has 14 amino acids. Trimming left V 6 bases short and J 0 bases short, with 11 bases between. This CDR3 reads CASSLDTVNTEAFF. The CDR3 bases are TGTGCCAGCTCGCTTGATACAGTGAACACTGAAGCTTTCTTT.

The J gene is TRBJ2-7, the V gene TRBV4-1; tentatively, D is TRBD1 (6 bases). CDR1 MGHRA and CDR2 YSYEKL come from the germline V gene. This CDR3 is 15 amino acids long. V lost 3 bases to trimming and J lost 5 bases, with 17 bases between them. The DNA for the CDR3 is TGCGCCAGCAGCCAGGTGGGACAACCTTTAAACGAGCAGTACTTC. Translating gives CASSQVGQPLNEQYF.

The V call is TRBV5-6, the J call TRBJ2-1; 8 bases are a match to TRBD2. The germline CDR1 and CDR2 sequences are SGHDT and YYEEEE. V trimming: 4 bases; J trimming: 4 bases; junction bases outside the gene matches: 7. The length of the CDR3 is 15 residues. CDR3 bases: TGTGCCAGCAGCGCCGGGGGGGCCGGGTACAATGAGCAGTTCTTC. It yields the protein CASSAGGAGYNEQFF.

The sample holds one count of this clone. The chain uses TRBV29-1 and TRBJ2-1; the D gene is possibly TRBD2 (5 bases). From germline, CDR1 is SQVTM and CDR2 ANQGSEA. Between the trimmed V and J ends, which lost 7 bases and 2 bases, there was a span of 15 bases. The CDR3 contains 14 residues. The CDR3: CSALLWEPYNEQFF. In DNA form, the CDR3 reads TGCAGCGCCCTTCTGTGGGAGCCCTACAATGAGCAGTTCTTC.

The V call is TRBV5-1, the J call TRBJ1-1, with 7 bases aligning to TRBD1. Germline trimming cut 2 bases from V and 3 bases from J; bases unmatched to any gene: 4. In germline, CDR1 is SGHRS, CDR2 YFSETQ. The CDR3 runs 14 residues. CDR3 sequence reads: CASSLQGYDTEAFF. The CDR3 nucleotides are TGCGCCAGCAGCTTACAGGGGTATGACACTGAAGCTTTCTTT.

The chain carries TRBV28 and TRBJ1-5; TRBD1 matches at 7 bases. J was trimmed by 3 bases and V by 3 bases; bases with no gene match: 5. Per germline, CDR1 MDHEN and CDR2 SYDVKM. The CDR3 is made up of 15 amino acids. The CDR3 DNA follows: TGTGCCAGCAGTTTTCGCAGGGGGATCAATCAGCCCCAGCATTTT. Amino acid sequence: CASSFRRGINQPQHF.

The chain carries TRBV9 and TRBJ1-5; TRBD1 agrees at 11 bases. The CDR3 runs to 15 residues. J was trimmed by 5 bases and V by 0 bases; bases with no gene match: 1. Germline V CDR1 and CDR2: SGDLS, YYNGEE. CDR3 DNA: TGTGCCAGCAGCGTAGGGACAGGGGGCCATCAGCCCCAGCATTTT. Amino acid sequence: CASSVGTGGHQPQHF.

The genes are TRBV6-4 and TRBJ1-1; weak D call: TRBD1 (6 bases). The length of the CDR3 is 15 residues. The V gene's germline CDR1 is MRHNA and CDR2 SNTAGT. Deletions cut 2 bases from V and 5 bases from J, with 15 bases between. The CDR3 DNA sequence: TGTGCCAGCAGTGACGGACAGTGGTCGAGGACTGAAGCTTTCTTT. Its protein product is CASSDGQWSRTEAFF.

V usage is TRBV4-3 and J usage is TRBJ2-3; TRBD1 matches 8 bases. CDR1 and CDR2 (germline): LGHNA, YSLEER. Losses at the gene ends were 4 bases for V and 4 bases for J; bases not matched to a gene: 4. This CDR3 has 14 amino acids. The DNA of the CDR3 is TGCGCCAGCAGCCCTAGACAGGGGTCAGATACGCAGTATTTT. Its protein is CASSPRQGSDTQYF.

The V call is TRBV6-1, the J call TRBJ1-5; D call uncertain. The CDR3 totals 14 residues. With 2 bases removed from V and 5 bases from J, the gap between germline ends came to 10 bases. The germline V gene encodes CDR1 MNHNS and CDR2 SASEGT. CDR3 sequence reads: CASSEQWRDQPQHF. The CDR3, as DNA: TGTGCCAGCAGTGAACAGTGGAGAGATCAGCCCCAGCATTTT.

V gene TRBV19 combines with J gene TRBJ2-7; perhaps TRBD1 as D (7 bases). The CDR3 is 15 amino acids. The germline CDR1 and CDR2 sequences are LNHDA and SQIVND (reference sequence). The V and J ends lost 5 bases and 6 bases respectively, with 20 bases between them. The CDR3 spells CASSDQGGWGGEQYF. CDR3 in DNA: TGTGCCAGTAGTGACCAGGGGGGTTGGGGCGGCGAGCAGTACTTC.

This chain uses TRBV30 with TRBJ2-5; 11 bases agree with TRBD1. V trimming: 1 base; J trimming: 14 bases; junction bases outside the gene matches: 12. CDR1 and CDR2 (germline): GTSNPN, SVGIG (reference sequence). CDR3 length equals 14 residues. CDR3 coding DNA: TGTGCCTGGAGTGGAGGGACAGGGGGAGAGGTTGGTTACTTC. This codes for CAWSGGTGGEVGYF.

The rearrangement links TRBV4-2 to TRBJ2-1; no clear D gene. The CDR3 loop spans 16 amino acids. Per the germline V gene, CDR1 is LGHNA and CDR2 is YNFKEQ. With 4 bases removed from V and 4 bases from J, the gap between germline ends came to 17 bases. The CDR3 protein is CASSRSLSSSYNEQFF. DNA of the CDR3: TGTGCCAGCAGCCGGTCCCTTAGCTCTTCTTACAATGAGCAGTTCTTC.

This clone occurred a few times. The V and J genes are TRBV4-2 and TRBJ1-1, with 7 bases matching TRBD1. J gave up 8 bases and V 4 bases, and 4 bases lay outside the gene matches. CDR1 is LGHNA and CDR2 is YNFKEQ in the germline V gene. CDR3 length equals 12 residues. The CDR3 is CASSPGTAEAFF. The CDR3 DNA reads as TGTGCCAGCAGCCCCGGGACAGCCGAAGCTTTCTTT.

The chain couples TRBV19 to TRBJ2-5; TRBD1 matches at 8 bases. V shed 3 bases and J 5 bases; nucleotides not matched to a gene: 8. The CDR3 is 15 residues long. The germline gives CDR1 LNHDA, CDR2 SQIVND (reference sequence). CDR3: CASSITRTGRETQYF. The CDR3 nucleotides read TGTGCCAGTAGTATCACAAGGACAGGGAGGGAGACCCAGTACTTC.